This TCR beta chain was recorded in a study of T cells after yellow fever vaccination. Study-wide points: A small proportion of clonotypes was detected in both the CD4 and CD8 compartments. On re-exposure, the response was weaker but peaked faster, at day 5 versus 15.

In regard to this clonotype: Its specificity is unknown.

CDR3 length: 16 residues. The J segment lost 9 bases and the V segment lost 0 bases, leaving 10 bases of the junction unmatched. Germline-derived CDR1 and CDR2 are MGHRA and YSYEKL. TCRdb re-analysed the 5' RACE reads in MiXCR, keeping a single row per CDR3 protein. The sample shows about 130,000 distinct CDR3 sequences, 8% to 10% of them seen only once. The sequencing used CD8+ T cells sorted from PBMCs, collected on the day of the yellow fever booster vaccination. The sequence was collected from a man aged 18 to 29 who received the YFV17D yellow fever vaccine. The chain recombines TRBV4-1 with TRBJ2-2; 7 nucleotides align to TRBD2. The CDR3 is CASSQDDRAGYRELFF. Here the CDR3 DNA reads TGCGCCAGCAGCCAAGATGACAGAGCGGGGTATAGGGAGCTGTTTTTT.